The sample holds one count of the clone carrying this T cell receptor (beta chain). What it binds is unknown. The CDR3 consists of 15 residues. J lost 5 bases, V lost 5 bases, and 6 bases had no gene match. Per the germline V gene, CDR1 is SGHRS and CDR2 is YFSETQ. Unique molecular identifiers (one per individual cDNA molecule) were attached. MiXCR, applied by TCRdb to the 5' RACE reads, yields one record per CDR3 protein. Of 45,000 to 60,000 distinct CDR3 sequences in the sample, around 9.7% are singletons; the top ten hold 20%. The source of the sample is a study of early T cells in non-severe SARS-CoV-2 infection. Turning to the study itself: Sequencing targeted bulk RNA from unsorted whole blood, leaving chains unpaired. Study-level points and caveats: Database matching using VDJdb favored anti-spike CD8 responses, with private and CD4 specificities left missing.

This sequence originates from an adult who was a healthcare worker with PCR-confirmed SARS-CoV-2 infection or an uninfected control (not recorded which). J is TRBJ2-1 and V is TRBV5-1; TRBD2 agrees at 11 bases. Sequences were obtained from whole blood. The DNA of the CDR3 is TGCGCCAGCAGTTCCGGGACTAGCGGTAACAATGAGCAGTTCTTC. It codes for CASSSGTSGNNEQFF.